The source of this T cell receptor beta chain is a study of T cells in Graves' hyperthyroidism and ophthalmopathy. Study context: Initial diagnosis, before any treatment, was when peripheral blood was collected.

This clonotype was seen only a few times. TCR beta CDR3 regions were amplified from RNA transcripts. The HTBI primer set served for first-round RT-PCR of the TCR CDR3. TCRdb fed the multiplex PCR reads into MiXCR, producing one record per CDR3 protein. This sample has approximately 420,000 distinct CDR3 sequences, with about 13% found just once. Germline lookup yields CDR1 MNHNS and CDR2 SASEGT. The CDR3 is made up of 11 amino acids. Deletions cut 2 bases from V and 15 bases from J, with 11 bases between. This clonotype was obtained from a woman aged 18 to 35 with Graves' hyperthyroidism. The specimen was blood. The rearrangement uses TRBV6-1 and TRBJ2-1; either TRBD1 or TRBD2 may fit D (5 bases each). The CDR3 here is CASSELGDLFF. As DNA, the CDR3 is TGTGCCAGCAGTGAATTGGGGGATCTGTTCTTC.